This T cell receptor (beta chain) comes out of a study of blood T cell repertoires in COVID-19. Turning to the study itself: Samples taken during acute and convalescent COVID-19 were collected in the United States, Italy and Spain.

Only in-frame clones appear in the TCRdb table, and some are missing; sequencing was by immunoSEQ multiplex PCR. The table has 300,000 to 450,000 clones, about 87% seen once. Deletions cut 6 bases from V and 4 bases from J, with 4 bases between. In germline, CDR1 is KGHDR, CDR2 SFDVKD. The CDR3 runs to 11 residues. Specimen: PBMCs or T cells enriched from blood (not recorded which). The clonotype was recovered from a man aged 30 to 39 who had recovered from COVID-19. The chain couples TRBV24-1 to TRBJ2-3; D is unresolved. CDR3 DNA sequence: TGTGCCACCAGTAGCGCAGATACGCAGTATTTT. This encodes CATSSADTQYF.